The 11 T cell receptor beta chains reported below all come from one sample, sequenced in a study of T cell responses to AZD1222 COVID-19 vaccine. Produced via immunoSEQ multiplex PCR; TCRdb's table is partial and in-frame only. The repertoire includes roughly 70,000 clones, roughly 88% of them detected once, and about 2.5% sits in the top ten. The sequences come from peripheral blood, collected on day 0 of AZD1222 vaccination. The receptors stem from an adult in good health.

This chain connects TRBV15 to TRBJ2-6; the D gene is possibly TRBD1 (5 bases). Trimming removed 0 bases from V and 0 bases from J, with 18 bases in between. This CDR3 contains 20 residues. Germline loops: CDR1 LNHNV, CDR2 YYDKDF (reference sequence). Here the CDR3 reads CATSREGQAGYLSGANVLTF. The CDR3 nucleotides read TGTGCCACCAGCAGAGAGGGGCAGGCAGGGTACCTCTCTGGGGCCAACGTCCTGACTTTC. The whole variable domain, filled in from reference TRBV15 and TRBJ2-6, reads DAMVIQNPRYQVTQFGKPVTLSCSQTLNHNVMYWYQQKSSQAPKLLFHYYDKDFNNEADTPDNFQSRRPNTSFCFLDIRSPGLGDTAMYLCATSREGQAGYLSGANVLTFGAGSRLTVL.

The chain links TRBV7-6 to TRBJ1-6; no clear D gene. The CDR3 is 16 amino acids. Germline values: CDR1 SGHVS, CDR2 FNYEAQ. Trimming stripped 1 base from V and 0 bases from J, with 7 bases between. In DNA, the CDR3 is TGTGCCAGCAGCTTAGATGAGGGCTCCTATAATTCACCCCTCCACTTT. This encodes CASSLDEGSYNSPLHF.

The rearrangement uses TRBV7-8 and TRBJ2-2; perhaps TRBD1 as D (7 bases). The CDR3 contains 17 residues. Per germline, CDR1 SGHVS and CDR2 FQNEAQ. V lost 1 base to trimming and J lost 1 base, with 13 bases between them. CDR3: CASSLDRQGGNTGELFF. The CDR3 bases are TGTGCCAGCAGCTTAGACCGGCAGGGGGGGAACACCGGGGAGCTGTTTTTT.

This clone showed up just once. The chain is built from TRBV28 and TRBJ1-2; D gene uncertain. V dropped 1 base and J dropped 7 bases, with 10 bases sitting between them. This CDR3 spans 13 amino acids. Germline V gene sequence: CDR1 MDHEN, CDR2 SYDVKM. The CDR3 coding sequence is TGTGCCAGCAGTTTATCGGGGAGACCTGGCTACACCTTC. This encodes CASSLSGRPGYTF.

The chain couples TRBV24-1 to TRBJ2-6, with D perhaps matching TRBD2 (7 bases). Germline CDR1 reads KGHDR; CDR2 reads SFDVKD. This CDR3 region has 19 residues. With 3 bases removed from V and 0 bases from J, the gap between germline ends came to 17 bases. The chain's CDR3 is CATSDAPGGRDSGANVLTF. CDR3 nucleotides: TGTGCCACCAGTGATGCACCCGGGGGGCGGGACTCTGGGGCCAACGTCCTGACTTTC.

The V and J genes are TRBV29-1 and TRBJ2-7, with 7 bases fitting TRBD1. The CDR3 runs 14 residues. Germline V gives CDR1 SQVTM, CDR2 ANQGSEA. Trimming removed 7 bases from V and 0 bases from J; junction bases left unmatched: 9. CDR3 sequence (DNA): TGCAGCGCCCTTGAGGGACAGCTCTCCTACGAGCAGTACTTC. This gives the protein CSALEGQLSYEQYF.

The rearrangement uses TRBV3-1 (or the pseudogene TRBV3-2) and TRBJ2-1, with unresolved D. V gave up 1 base and J gave up 4 bases, with 2 bases separating them. The CDR3 is 12 residues long. Germline V gives CDR1 LGHDT, CDR2 YNNKEL (reference sequence). As DNA, the CDR3 is TGTGCCAGCAGCCAAGGGTACAATGAGCAGTTCTTC. Its translation is CASSQGYNEQFF.

This sequence joins TRBV5-1 and TRBJ1-4; D perhaps matches TRBD1 (6 bases). V lost 0 bases and J lost 3, with 12 bases in between. Germline loops: CDR1 SGHRS, CDR2 YFSETQ. The CDR3 extends over 16 amino acids. This CDR3 reads CASSLGGTMANEKLFF. CDR3 bases: TGCGCCAGCAGCTTGGGAGGGACAATGGCTAATGAAAAACTGTTTTTT.

V is TRBV11-2 and J is TRBJ1-4; 8 positions match TRBD1. Germline lookup yields CDR1 SGHAT and CDR2 FQNNGV. V was clipped by 2 bases and J by 7 bases; unmatched bases: 9. The CDR3 contains 16 residues. The CDR3 DNA is TGTGCCAGCAGCTTAATGCAGGGGGCGCGTGGTGAAAAACTGTTTTTT. Its translation is CASSLMQGARGEKLFF.

The chain couples TRBV10-2 to TRBJ2-7, with a possible D match to TRBD1 (5 bases). This CDR3 is 16 amino acids long. Trimming shortened V by 3 bases and J by 1 base, and 16 bases separated the two germline ends. Germline V gene lookup returns CDR1 WSHSY and CDR2 SAAADI. The CDR3 DNA sequence: TGCGCCAGCAGTGACCCCGGGCAGGGATTGTCCTACGAGCAGTACTTC. Protein sequence: CASSDPGQGLSYEQYF.

The genes are TRBV30 and TRBJ1-2; D call uncertain. Trimming cost V 0 bases and J 13 bases, with 12 bases left between them. Germline V gives CDR1 GTSNPN, CDR2 SVGIG (reference sequence). This CDR3 is built from 11 residues. The CDR3: CAWSVGPLTTF. CDR3 sequence (DNA): TGTGCCTGGAGTGTAGGACCTCTTACCACCTTC.